This is a list of T cell receptor beta chains from one sample in a study of T cell responses to AZD1222 COVID-19 vaccine. Method: immunoSEQ multiplex PCR; TCRdb's copy keeps in-frame clones and lacks some. The sample consists of tens of thousands of clones, roughly 85% of them appearing once. The starting material was peripheral blood, obtained 28 days after the second AZD1222 dose. These receptors were collected from an adult who received the AZD1222 COVID-19 vaccine. The CDR3 runs from the conserved cysteine through the conserved F or W. The D gene is left open where the match is weak. Some rows mark clone size as missing; the rest say once, few, many or name a class of expanded clone.

v_call,d_call,j_call,clone_size,cdr3_nt,cdr3_aa
TRBV7-2,NA,TRBJ1-1,NA,TGTGCCAGCAGCTTAGCTCTGGGGGCGGCTGAAGCTTTCTTT,CASSLALGAAEAFF
TRBV27,TRBD2,TRBJ2-1,NA,TGTGCCAGCAGTCCGTGGACTAGCGGGGGCGACTACAATGAGCAGTTCTTC,CASSPWTSGGDYNEQFF
TRBV19,NA,TRBJ2-7,NA,TGTGCCAGTAGCACCACAGGTCTCTACGAGCAGTACTTC,CASSTTGLYEQYF
TRBV19,TRBD1,TRBJ1-2,NA,TGTGCCAGTAGTATTATGGGACAGGGGGCTTTCACCTTC,CASSIMGQGAFTF
TRBV28,TRBD1,TRBJ2-5,NA,TGTGCCAGCAGTCCCGGGACAGGGAGTGAGGAGACCCAGTACTTC,CASSPGTGSEETQYF
TRBV3-1/TRBV3-2,NA,TRBJ1-3,NA,TGTGCCAGCAGCCTCACACCGGGGACCTCACTGCCTGGAAACACCATATATTTT,CASSLTPGTSLPGNTIYF
TRBV7-6,TRBD2,TRBJ2-3,NA,TGTGCCAGCAGCCTTAGCGGGAGCAGCACAGATACGCAGTATTTT,CASSLSGSSTDTQYF
TRBV2,NA,TRBJ1-4,few,TGTGCCAGCGCCACCGGGACGGGGAATGAAAAACTGTTTTTT,CASATGTGNEKLFF
TRBV28,NA,TRBJ2-7,NA,TGTGCCAGCAGTTTAATGGGGACCTACGAGCAGTACTTC,CASSLMGTYEQYF
TRBV9,NA,TRBJ1-2,NA,TGTGCCAGCACCCAGAGGGGTCTCTCCTATGGCTACACCTTC,CASTQRGLSYGYTF
TRBV6-6,TRBD2,TRBJ2-7,NA,TGTGCCAGCAGAGCGGGACCATCCTACGAGCAGTACTTC,CASRAGPSYEQYF
TRBV6-6,TRBD1,TRBJ1-3,NA,TGTGCCAGCAGTGACGGACAGGGAAGAAACACCATATATTTT,CASSDGQGRNTIYF
TRBV28,NA,TRBJ2-2,NA,TGTGCCAGCACCTCTCCCCTTGCCACCGGGGAGCTGTTTTTT,CASTSPLATGELFF
TRBV30,TRBD2,TRBJ2-3,NA,TGTGCCTGGAGACTAGCGGCAGCCACAGATACGCAGTATTTT,CAWRLAAATDTQYF
TRBV11-3,NA,TRBJ2-5,NA,TGTGCCAGCAGCTTAGGGGATGTGGGTGAAGAGACCCAGTACTTC,CASSLGDVGEETQYF
TRBV6-1,NA,TRBJ1-2,NA,TGTGCCAGCAGTGAATATTCCGGTGGCTACACCTTC,CASSEYSGGYTF
TRBV4-3,TRBD2,TRBJ2-7,NA,TGCGCCAGCAGCAAGACTAGCGGGAGCGACGAGCAGTACTTC,CASSKTSGSDEQYF
TRBV15,NA,TRBJ1-1,once,TGTGCCACCAGCATAAGGAAAGGGCGAAATGAAGCTTTCTTT,CATSIRKGRNEAFF
TRBV29-1,TRBD1,TRBJ2-2,NA,TGCAGCGCCGGGACAGGCCTCGACACCGGGGAGCTGTTTTTT,CSAGTGLDTGELFF